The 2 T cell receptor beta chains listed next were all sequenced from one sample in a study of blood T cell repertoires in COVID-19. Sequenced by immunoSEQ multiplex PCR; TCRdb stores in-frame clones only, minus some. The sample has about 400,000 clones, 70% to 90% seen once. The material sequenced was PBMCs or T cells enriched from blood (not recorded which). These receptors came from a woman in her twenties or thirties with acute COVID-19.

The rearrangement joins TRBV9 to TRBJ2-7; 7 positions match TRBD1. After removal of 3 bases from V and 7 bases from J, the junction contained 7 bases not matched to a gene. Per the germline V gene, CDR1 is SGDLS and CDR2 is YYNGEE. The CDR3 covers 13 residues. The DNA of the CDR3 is TGTGCCAGCAGCGAAGACAGGGTTGGAGAGCAGTACTTC. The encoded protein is CASSEDRVGEQYF.

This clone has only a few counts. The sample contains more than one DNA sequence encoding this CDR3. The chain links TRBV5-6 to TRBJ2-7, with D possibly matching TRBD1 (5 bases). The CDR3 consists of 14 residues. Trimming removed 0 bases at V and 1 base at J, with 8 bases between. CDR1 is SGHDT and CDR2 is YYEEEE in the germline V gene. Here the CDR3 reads CASSLGGPSYEQYF. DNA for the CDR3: TGTGCCAGCAGCTTGGGGGGCCCATCCTACGAGCAGTACTTC.